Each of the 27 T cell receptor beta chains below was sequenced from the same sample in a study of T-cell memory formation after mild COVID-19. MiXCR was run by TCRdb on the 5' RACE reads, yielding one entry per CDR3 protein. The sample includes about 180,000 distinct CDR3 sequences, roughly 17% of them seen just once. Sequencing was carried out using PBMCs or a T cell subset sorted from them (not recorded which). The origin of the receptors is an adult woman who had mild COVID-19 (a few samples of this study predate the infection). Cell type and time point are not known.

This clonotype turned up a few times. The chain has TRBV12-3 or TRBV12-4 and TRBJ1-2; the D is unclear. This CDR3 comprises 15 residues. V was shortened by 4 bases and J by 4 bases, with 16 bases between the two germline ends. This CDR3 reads CASSSPGISAYGYTF. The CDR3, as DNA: TGTGCCAGCAGTTCGCCCGGGATATCGGCCTATGGCTACACCTTC.

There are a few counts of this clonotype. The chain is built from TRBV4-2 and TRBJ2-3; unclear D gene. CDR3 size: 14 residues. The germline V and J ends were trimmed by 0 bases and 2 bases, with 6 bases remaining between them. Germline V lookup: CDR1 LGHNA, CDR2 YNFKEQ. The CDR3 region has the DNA TGTGCCAGCAGCCAAGATGGTTACACAGATACGCAGTATTTT. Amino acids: CASSQDGYTDTQYF.

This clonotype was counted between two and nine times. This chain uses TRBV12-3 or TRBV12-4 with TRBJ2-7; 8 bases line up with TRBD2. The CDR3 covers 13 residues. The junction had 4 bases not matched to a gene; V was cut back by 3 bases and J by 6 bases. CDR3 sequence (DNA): TGTGCCAGCAGTTTTGAAGCGGGAGTCGAGCAGTACTTC. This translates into CASSFEAGVEQYF.

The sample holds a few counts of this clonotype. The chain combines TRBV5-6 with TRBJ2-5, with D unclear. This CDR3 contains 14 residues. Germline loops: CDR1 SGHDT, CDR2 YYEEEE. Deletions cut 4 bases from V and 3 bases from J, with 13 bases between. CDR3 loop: CASSLRVLKETQYF. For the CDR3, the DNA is TGTGCCAGCAGCCTCCGGGTCCTAAAAGAGACCCAGTACTTC.

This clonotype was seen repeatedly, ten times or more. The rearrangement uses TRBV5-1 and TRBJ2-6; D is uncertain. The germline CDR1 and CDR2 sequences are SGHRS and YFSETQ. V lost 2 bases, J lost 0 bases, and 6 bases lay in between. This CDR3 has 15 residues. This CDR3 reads CASSFGLSGANVLTF. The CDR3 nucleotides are TGCGCCAGCAGCTTTGGCCTCTCTGGGGCCAACGTCCTGACTTTC.

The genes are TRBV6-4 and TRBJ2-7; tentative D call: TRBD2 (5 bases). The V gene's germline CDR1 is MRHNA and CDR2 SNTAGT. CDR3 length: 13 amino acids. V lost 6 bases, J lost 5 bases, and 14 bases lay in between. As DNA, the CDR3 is TGTGCCAGCAGGGGAGAGCCACGGAACGAGCAGTACTTC. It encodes CASRGEPRNEQYF.

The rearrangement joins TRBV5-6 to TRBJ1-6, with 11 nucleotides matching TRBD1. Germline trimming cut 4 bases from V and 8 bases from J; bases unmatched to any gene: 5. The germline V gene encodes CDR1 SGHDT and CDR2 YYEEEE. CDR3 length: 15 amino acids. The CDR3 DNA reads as TGTGCCAGCAGCCTCGGACAGGGGGCCTATTCACCCCTCCACTTT. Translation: CASSLGQGAYSPLHF.

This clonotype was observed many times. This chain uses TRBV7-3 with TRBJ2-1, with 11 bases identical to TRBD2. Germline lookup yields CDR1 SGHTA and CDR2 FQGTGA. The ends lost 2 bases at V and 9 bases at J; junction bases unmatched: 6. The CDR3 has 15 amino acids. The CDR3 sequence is CASSLGTSGFGEQFF. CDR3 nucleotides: TGTGCCAGCAGCTTAGGGACTAGCGGTTTCGGTGAGCAGTTCTTC.

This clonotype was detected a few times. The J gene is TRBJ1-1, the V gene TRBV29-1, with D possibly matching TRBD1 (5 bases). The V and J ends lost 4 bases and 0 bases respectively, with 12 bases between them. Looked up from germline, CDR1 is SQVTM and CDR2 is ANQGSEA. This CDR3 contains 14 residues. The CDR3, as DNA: TGCAGCGTTGTTAGGTCGGGGCTGAACACTGAAGCTTTCTTT. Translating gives CSVVRSGLNTEAFF.

The CDR3 DNA reads as TGTGCCAGCAGTACCGAAGGTTACACTGAAGCTTTCTTT. It codes for CASSTEGYTEAFF. V usage is TRBV6-2 or TRBV6-3 and J usage is TRBJ1-1; D is uncertain. V was pared by 5 bases and J by 3 bases, with 10 bases between. CDR3 length: 13 amino acids. Germline lookup yields CDR1 MNHEY and CDR2 SVGEGT.

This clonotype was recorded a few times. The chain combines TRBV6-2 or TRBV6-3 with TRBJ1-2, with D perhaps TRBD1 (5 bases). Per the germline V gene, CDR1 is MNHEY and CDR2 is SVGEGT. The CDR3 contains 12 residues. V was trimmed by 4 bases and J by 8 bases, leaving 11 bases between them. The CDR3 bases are TGTGCCAGCAGTTCCGGGACGTGGGGCTACACCTTC. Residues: CASSSGTWGYTF.

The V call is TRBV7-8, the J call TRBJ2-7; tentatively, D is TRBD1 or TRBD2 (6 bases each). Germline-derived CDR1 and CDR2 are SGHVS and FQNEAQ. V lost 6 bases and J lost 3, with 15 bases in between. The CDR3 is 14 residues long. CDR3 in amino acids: CASRSREGGYEQYF. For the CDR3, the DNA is TGTGCCAGCAGGTCGCGGGAAGGGGGCTACGAGCAGTACTTC.

CDR3: CASSGVQGRGEKLFF. As DNA, the CDR3 is TGTGCCAGCAGTGGGGTCCAGGGTCGCGGTGAAAAACTGTTTTTT. The gene calls are TRBV2 and TRBJ1-4; D is possibly TRBD1 (5 bases). In germline, CDR1 is SNHLY, CDR2 FYNNEI. This CDR3 region has 15 residues. Trimming cost V 4 bases and J 7 bases, with 16 bases left between them.

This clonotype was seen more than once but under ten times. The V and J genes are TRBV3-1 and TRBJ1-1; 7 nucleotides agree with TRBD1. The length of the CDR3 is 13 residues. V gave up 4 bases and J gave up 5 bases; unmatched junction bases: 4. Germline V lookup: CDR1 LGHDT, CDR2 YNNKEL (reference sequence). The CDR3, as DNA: TGTGCCAGCAGCCCGGACAGGAGAACTGAAGCTTTCTTT. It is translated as CASSPDRRTEAFF.

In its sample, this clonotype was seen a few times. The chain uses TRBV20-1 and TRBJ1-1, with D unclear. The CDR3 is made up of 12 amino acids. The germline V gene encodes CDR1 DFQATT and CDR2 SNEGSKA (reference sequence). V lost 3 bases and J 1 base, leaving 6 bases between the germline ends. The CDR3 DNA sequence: TGCAGTGCTAGTGTCAAGAACACTGAAGCTTTCTTT. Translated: CSASVKNTEAFF.

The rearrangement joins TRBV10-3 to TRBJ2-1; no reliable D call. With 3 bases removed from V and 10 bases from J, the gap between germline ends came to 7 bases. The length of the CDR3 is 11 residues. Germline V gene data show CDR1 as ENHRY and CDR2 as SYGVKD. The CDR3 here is CAISELYEQFF. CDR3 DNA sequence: TGTGCCATCAGTGAATTATACGAGCAGTTCTTC.

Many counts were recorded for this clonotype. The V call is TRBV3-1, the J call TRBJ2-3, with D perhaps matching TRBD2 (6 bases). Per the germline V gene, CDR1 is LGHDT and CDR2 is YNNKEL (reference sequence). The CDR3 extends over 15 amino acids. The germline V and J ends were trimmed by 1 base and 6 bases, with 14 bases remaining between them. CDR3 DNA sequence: TGTGCCAGCAGCCAAGTCGGGGGTCGGGTGGATACGCAGTATTTT. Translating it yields CASSQVGGRVDTQYF.

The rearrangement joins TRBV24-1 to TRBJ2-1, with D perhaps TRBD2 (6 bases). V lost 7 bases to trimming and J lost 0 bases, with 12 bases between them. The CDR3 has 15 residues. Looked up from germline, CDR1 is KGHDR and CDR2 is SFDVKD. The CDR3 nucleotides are TGTGCCACCAGGCTTAGCGGAAGCTCCTACAATGAGCAGTTCTTC. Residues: CATRLSGSSYNEQFF.

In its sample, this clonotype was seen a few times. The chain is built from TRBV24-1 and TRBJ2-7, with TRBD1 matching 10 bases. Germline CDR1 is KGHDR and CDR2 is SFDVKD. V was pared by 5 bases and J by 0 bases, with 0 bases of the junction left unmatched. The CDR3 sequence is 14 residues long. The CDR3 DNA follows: TGTGCCACCAGTGGGACAGGGGGCTCCTACGAGCAGTACTTC. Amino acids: CATSGTGGSYEQYF.

DNA of the CDR3: TGCGCCAGCAGCTTGGGGCTAGCGGGAGAACGTTTCGTCTACAATGAGCAGTTCTTC. Translating it yields CASSLGLAGERFVYNEQFF. V is TRBV5-1 and J is TRBJ2-1, with TRBD2 matching over 10 bases. This CDR3 is 19 amino acids long. CDR1 and CDR2 (germline): SGHRS, YFSETQ. The junction had 12 bases not matched to a gene; V was cut back by 0 bases and J by 3 bases.

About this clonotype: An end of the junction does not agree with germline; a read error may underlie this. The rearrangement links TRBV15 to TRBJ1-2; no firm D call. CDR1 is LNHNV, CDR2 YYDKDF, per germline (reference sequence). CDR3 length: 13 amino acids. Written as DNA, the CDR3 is TGTGCCACCAGCAGAGGGACTAACTGTGGCTACACCTTC. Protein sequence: CATSRGTNCGYTF.

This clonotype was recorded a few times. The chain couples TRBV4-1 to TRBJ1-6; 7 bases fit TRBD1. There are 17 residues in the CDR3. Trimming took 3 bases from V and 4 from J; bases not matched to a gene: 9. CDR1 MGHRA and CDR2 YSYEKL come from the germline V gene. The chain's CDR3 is CASSQVTGADYNSPLHF. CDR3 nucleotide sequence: TGCGCCAGCAGCCAGGTTACAGGGGCGGATTATAATTCACCCCTCCACTTT.

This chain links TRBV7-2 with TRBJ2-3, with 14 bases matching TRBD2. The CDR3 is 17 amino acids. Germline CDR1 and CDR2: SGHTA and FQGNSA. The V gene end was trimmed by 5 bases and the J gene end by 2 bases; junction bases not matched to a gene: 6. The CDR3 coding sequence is TGTGCCAGCAGCCCAAGACTAGCGGGAGGGTCCACAGATACGCAGTATTTT. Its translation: CASSPRLAGGSTDTQYF.

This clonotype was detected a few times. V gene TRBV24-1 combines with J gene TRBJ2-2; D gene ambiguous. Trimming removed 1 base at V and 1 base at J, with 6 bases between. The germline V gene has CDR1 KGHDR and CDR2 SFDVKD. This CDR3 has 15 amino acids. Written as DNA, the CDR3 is TGTGCCACCAGTGATTTAAAGGAGAACACCGGGGAGCTGTTTTTT. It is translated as CATSDLKENTGELFF.

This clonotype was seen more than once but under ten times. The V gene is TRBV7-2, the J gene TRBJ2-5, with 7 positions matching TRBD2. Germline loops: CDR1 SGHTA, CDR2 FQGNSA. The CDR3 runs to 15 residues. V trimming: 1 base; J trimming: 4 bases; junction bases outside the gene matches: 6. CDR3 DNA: TGTGCCAGCAGCTTAGTTCGGGGGGTAGGAGAGACCCAGTACTTC. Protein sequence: CASSLVRGVGETQYF.

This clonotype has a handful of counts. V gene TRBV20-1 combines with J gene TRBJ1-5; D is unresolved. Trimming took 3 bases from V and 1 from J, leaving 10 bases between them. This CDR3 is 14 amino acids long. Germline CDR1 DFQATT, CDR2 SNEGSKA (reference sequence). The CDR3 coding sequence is TGCAGTGCTAGTACCGGGAGCAGCAATCAGCCCCAGCATTTT. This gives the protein CSASTGSSNQPQHF.

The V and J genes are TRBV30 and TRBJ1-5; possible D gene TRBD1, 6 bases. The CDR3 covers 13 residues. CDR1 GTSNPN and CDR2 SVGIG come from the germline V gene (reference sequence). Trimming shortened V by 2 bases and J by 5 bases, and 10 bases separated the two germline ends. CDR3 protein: CAWSSGEDQPQHF. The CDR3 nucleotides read TGTGCCTGGAGTTCAGGGGAGGATCAGCCCCAGCATTTT.